Presented here are 14 T cell receptor beta chains from one specimen sequenced in a study of cytomegalovirus exposure and HLA in healthy donors. Use of 60 Vbeta and 13 Jbeta primers characterized the PCR. The method was immunoSEQ multiplex PCR; TCRdb's version includes in-frame clones alone and lacks a portion of them. The sample consists of around 260,000 clones, about 80% of them appearing once. Sample: PBMCs. Receptor source: a girl aged 2-9 years in good health and CMV-seronegative.

The CDR3 DNA reads TGTGCCAGCAGCTCTAAGGGAGGGGCCCGGAGGGAAGGGCAGTTCTTC. Protein sequence: CASSSKGGARREGQFF. This chain connects TRBV5-4 to TRBJ2-1, with 7 bases fitting TRBD2. Trimming at V came to 3 bases and at J to 12 bases, leaving 18 bases not matched to a gene. The CDR3 contains 16 residues. Germline V gene sequence: CDR1 SGHNT, CDR2 YYREEE (reference sequence). Based on the CDR3 plus reference TRBV5-4 and TRBJ2-1, the full variable domain is ETGVTQSPTHLIKTRGQQVTLRCSSQSGHNTVSWYQQALGQGPQFIFQYYREEENGRGNFPPRFSGLQFPNYSSELNVNALELDDSALYLCASSSKGGARREGQFFGPGTRLTVL.

The chain carries TRBV9 and TRBJ2-1; 11 nucleotides line up with TRBD2. There are 16 residues in the CDR3. Trimming cost V 3 bases and J 3 bases; bases outside gene matches: 5. CDR1 is SGDLS and CDR2 is YYNGEE in the germline V gene. The CDR3 here is CASSDGTSGNYNEQFF. Here the CDR3 DNA reads TGTGCCAGCAGCGACGGGACTAGCGGAAACTACAATGAGCAGTTCTTC.

The chain combines TRBV9 with TRBJ1-2; 7 positions match TRBD1. The CDR3 spans 18 residues. CDR1 is SGDLS and CDR2 is YYNGEE in the germline V gene. With V trimmed by 0 bases and J by 4 bases, 15 bases remained unmatched. CDR3 in amino acids: CASSVGTGRGPTFYGYTF. The CDR3 DNA sequence: TGTGCCAGCAGCGTAGGGACAGGACGAGGACCGACATTCTATGGCTACACCTTC.

The chain couples TRBV29-1 to TRBJ1-2; 9 positions match TRBD1. This CDR3 comprises 20 residues. Germline V gene sequence: CDR1 SQVTM, CDR2 ANQGSEA. Trimming took 0 bases from V and 1 from J; bases not matched to a gene: 18. This CDR3 reads CSVEEGWTGQGSNFNYGYTF. The CDR3 DNA reads TGCAGCGTTGAAGAAGGGTGGACGGGACAGGGCTCGAACTTTAACTATGGCTACACCTTC.

This chain links TRBV9 with TRBJ1-1, with D perhaps matching TRBD1 (6 bases). The CDR3 consists of 14 residues. Germline V gene data show CDR1 as SGDLS and CDR2 as YYNGEE. Trimming took 7 bases from V and 0 from J, leaving 13 bases between them. The CDR3 DNA is TGTGCCAGCTCACAGGGAGAAGTGAACACTGAAGCTTTCTTT. It specifies CASSQGEVNTEAFF.

V gene TRBV5-6 combines with J gene TRBJ1-1, with D possibly TRBD1 on 6 matching bases. Germline CDR1 SGHDT, CDR2 YYEEEE. V was trimmed by 2 bases and J by 8 bases, leaving 19 bases between them. The CDR3 contains 15 residues. The CDR3 DNA follows: TGTGCCAGCAGCTTCCCCTGGGGGCGGTCAAGGGAAGCTTTCTTT. This gives the protein CASSFPWGRSREAFF.

Concerning this clone: Other DNA sequences in the sample encode the same CDR3. The chain uses TRBV9 and TRBJ1-1, with a weak D call TRBD1 (6 bases). V was pared by 2 bases and J by 2 bases, with 10 bases between. The CDR3 length is 14 residues. Germline V gives CDR1 SGDLS, CDR2 YYNGEE. The CDR3 sequence: CASSVGTLNTEAFF. The CDR3 coding sequence is TGTGCCAGCAGCGTTGGGACACTAAACACTGAAGCTTTCTTT.

The table lists this clone with a count of one. J is TRBJ2-7 and V is TRBV6-1; D remains unclear. CDR3 length: 13 amino acids. The germline V gene encodes CDR1 MNHNS and CDR2 SASEGT. The V and J ends lost 5 bases and 7 bases respectively, with 15 bases between them. For the CDR3, the DNA is TGTGCCAGCAGTTTAGACTGGTTCTGGGAGCAGTACTTC. Amino acids: CASSLDWFWEQYF.

The chain has TRBV30 and TRBJ1-6, with no clear D. Trimming stripped 1 base from V and 6 bases from J, with 4 bases between. CDR1 and CDR2 from the germline V gene are GTSNPN and SVGIG (reference sequence). The CDR3 is 12 amino acids. The DNA for the CDR3 is TGTGCCTGGAGTGACACTAATTCACCCCTCCACTTT. The encoded protein is CAWSDTNSPLHF. Together with reference TRBV30 and TRBJ1-6, the CDR3 gives the full variable domain: SQTIHQWPATLVQPVGSPLSLECTVEGTSNPNLYWYRQAAGRGLQLLFYSVGIGQISSEVPQNLSASRPQDRQFILSSKKLLLSDSGFYLCAWSDTNSPLHFGNGTRLTVT.

DNA for the CDR3: TGTGCCAGCAGCTTGGCCTTTAGCGGGAGGGAAGGAGAGACCCAGTACTTC. The encoded protein is CASSLAFSGREGETQYF. The rearrangement links TRBV5-6 to TRBJ2-5; 11 positions agree with TRBD2. CDR3 length: 17 residues. CDR1 is SGHDT, CDR2 YYEEEE, per germline. Trimming cost V 0 bases and J 4 bases; bases outside gene matches: 8.

Only one count was recorded for this clone. This rearrangement joins TRBV5-1 to TRBJ2-3, with TRBD1 matching 7 bases. Germline CDR1 is SGHRS and CDR2 is YFSETQ. The J segment lost 2 bases and the V segment lost 4 bases, leaving 4 bases of the junction unmatched. The CDR3 extends over 14 amino acids. The CDR3 nucleotides are TGCGCCAGCAGCCCGGGACAGCTCACAGATACGCAGTATTTT. Protein sequence: CASSPGQLTDTQYF.

The rearrangement joins TRBV25-1 to TRBJ2-1, with 9 bases lining up with TRBD2. Germline values: CDR1 MGHDK, CDR2 SYGVNS. After removal of 5 bases from V and 8 bases from J, the junction contained 4 bases not matched to a gene. There are 13 residues in the CDR3. This CDR3 is CASSSASGDEQFF. In DNA, the CDR3 is TGTGCCAGCAGTAGCGCTAGCGGGGATGAGCAGTTCTTC.

There are a few counts of this clone. V usage is TRBV2 and J usage is TRBJ2-6; TRBD2 is a possible D gene (5 bases). Trimming removed 7 bases from V and 0 bases from J, with 10 bases in between. Germline values: CDR1 SNHLY, CDR2 FYNNEI. CDR3 length: 15 residues. CDR3: CASTLGLSGANVLTF. In DNA, the CDR3 is TGTGCCAGCACGCTTGGACTCTCTGGGGCCAACGTCCTGACTTTC.

This clone was observed once. The CDR3 region is CASSNTGPNQPQHF. The CDR3, as DNA: TGTGCCAGCAGCAATACAGGGCCGAATCAGCCCCAGCATTTT. This chain connects TRBV7-9 to TRBJ1-5; D may be TRBD1 (6 bases). Looked up from germline, CDR1 is SEHNR and CDR2 is FQNEAQ (reference sequence). The CDR3 extends over 14 amino acids. Trimming removed 5 bases at V and 4 bases at J, with 12 bases between.